Listed below are T cell receptor beta chains from one sample, sequenced in a study of long-term antiretroviral therapy in people with HIV. Repertoires were generated with immunoSEQ multiplex PCR, while TCRdb's copy carries only in-frame clones and drops some. The sample holds 15,000 to 20,000 clones, almost 90% seen once. This specimen consisted of unsorted PBMCs, obtained around 2.3 years before starting antiretroviral therapy. These receptor sequences come from a woman between 25 and 40 years old with HIV. The CDR3 runs from the conserved cysteine through the conserved F or W. Each record gives: D gene, J gene, V gene, clone size, CDR3 DNA, CDR3 protein. The D gene is left open where the match is weak. Expanded clones get a size class; other rows say once, few or many, or leave the size out.

>.|TRBJ1-4|TRBV5-6|.
TGTGCCAGCGCCCGGGCATTTACTGAAAAACTGTTTTTT
CASARAFTEKLFF
>.|TRBJ2-7|TRBV27|few
TGTGCCAGCAGGGAGGACGTGAGCTACGAGCAGTACTTC
CASREDVSYEQYF
>.|TRBJ1-1|TRBV13|.
TGTGCCAGCAGCTTATCGTGGGAGGGGGACACTGAAGCTTTCTTT
CASSLSWEGDTEAFF
>.|TRBJ2-7|TRBV2|.
TGTGCCAGCAGTGATAGAGGGTCCTACGAGCAGTACTTC
CASSDRGSYEQYF
>.|TRBJ2-5|TRBV30|.
TGTGCCTGGAGTGTACGGGAACGAGAGACCCAGTACTTC
CAWSVRERETQYF
>.|TRBJ2-2|TRBV19|.
TGTGCCAGTAGTATCGGACAGCGGACGAACACCGGGGAGCTGTTTTTT
CASSIGQRTNTGELFF
>TRBD1|TRBJ1-2|TRBV19|.
TGTGCCAGTAGCCGCCGGGACAGACCTAATTCTAACTATGGCTACACCTTC
CASSRRDRPNSNYGYTF
>TRBD1|TRBJ2-1|TRBV11-2|.
TGTGCCAGCAGCCCAGGGACAGGGGGCTCCTACAATGAGCAGTTCTTC
CASSPGTGGSYNEQFF
>.|TRBJ1-1|TRBV2|.
TGTGCCAGCCGGGGGGGGGCGAACACTGAAGCTTTCTTT
CASRGGANTEAFF
>.|TRBJ1-2|TRBV11-2|few
TGTGCCAGCAGCCCACACACAGGGTTCGACTATGGCTACACCTTC
CASSPHTGFDYGYTF
>.|TRBJ1-5|TRBV2|.
TGTGCCAGCAGTGAATGGGCAGGGGATCAGCCCCAGCATTTT
CASSEWAGDQPQHF
>.|TRBJ2-7|TRBV5-1|.
TGCGCCAGCAGCTTGCCCGGGTACGAGCAGTACTTC
CASSLPGYEQYF
>.|TRBJ1-2|TRBV6-5|.
TGTGCCAGCAGTTACTCCTACCTGGGGGCAAACTATGGCTACACCTTC
CASSYSYLGANYGYTF
>TRBD1|TRBJ2-3|TRBV11-3|once
TGTGCCAGCAGCCCCGGACAGGGTTTCACAGATACGCAGTATTTT
CASSPGQGFTDTQYF
>.|TRBJ1-5|TRBV19|few
TGTGCCAGTAGTATAGATGATTGGAGGGCGTATCAGCCCCAGCATTTT
CASSIDDWRAYQPQHF
>.|TRBJ2-7|TRBV6-1|.
TGTGCCAGCAGTGCTCGAGCGGTGCAGTACTTC
CASSARAVQYF
>.|TRBJ2-6|TRBV6-1|.
TGTGCCAGCAGTGAAGTGTACGGGGCCAACGTCCTGACTTTC
CASSEVYGANVLTF
>.|TRBJ2-5|TRBV19|.
TGTGCCAGTAGTATTCTAGTTGCGGAGACCCAGTACTTC
CASSILVAETQYF
>.|TRBJ1-2|TRBV7-9|.
TGTGCCAGCAGTCGAAGCTTGTTTGTGTCCTATGGCTACACCTTC
CASSRSLFVSYGYTF
>.|TRBJ1-6|TRBV6-5|.
TGTGCCAGCAGCCTACATTCACCCCTCCACTTT
CASSLHSPLHF
>.|TRBJ2-1|TRBV5-6|.
TGTGCCAGCAGCTCAGGGGCGGGCAATGAGCAGTTCTTC
CASSSGAGNEQFF
>TRBD1|TRBJ1-2|TRBV10-3|few
TGTGCCATCAGTGAAAGGGGGCAAGACGGCTACACCTTC
CAISERGQDGYTF
>TRBD2|TRBJ2-1|TRBV5-4|.
TGTGCCAGCAGCTTGAGTAGCGGGCCGAATACCTACAATGAGCAGTTCTTC
CASSLSSGPNTYNEQFF
>.|TRBJ2-7|TRBV7-2|.
TGTGCCAGCAGCTTAGGGGGCGGTATCGCCCACTACGAGCAGTACTTC
CASSLGGGIAHYEQYF
>.|TRBJ2-1|TRBV4-3|.
TGCGCCAGCAGCCAAGGGGCTTACAATGAGCAGTTCTTC
CASSQGAYNEQFF
>.|TRBJ2-4|TRBV6-1|.
TGTGCCAGCAGTGATACTAATCTTCTTGGGTTC
CASSDTNLLGF
>.|TRBJ2-5|TRBV2|.
TGTGCCAGCTCCGGACTAACTAGAGAAGAGACCCAGTACTTC
CASSGLTREETQYF
>.|TRBJ1-1|TRBV7-9|.
TGTGCCAGCAGCTTAAAATACGCTGCGAACACTGAAGCTTTCTTT
CASSLKYAANTEAFF
>.|TRBJ1-5|TRBV4-1|.
TGCGCCAGCAGCCAAGTCGTCTTGGGCAGCAAAGGCAATCAGCCCCAGCATTTT
CASSQVVLGSKGNQPQHF
>TRBD1|TRBJ1-1|TRBV2|.
TGTGCCAGCAGAGCACAGGGGGCCGGCACTGAAGCTTTCTTT
CASRAQGAGTEAFF
>TRBD1|TRBJ1-3|TRBV11-3|.
TGTGCCAGCAGCCCCGGGACAGGGCTGGCAGGAAACACCATATATTTT
CASSPGTGLAGNTIYF
>TRBD1|TRBJ1-2|TRBV30|.
TGTGCCTGCAAAATAGGGACAGGGAACGGCTACACCTTC
CACKIGTGNGYTF
>.|TRBJ1-1|TRBV7-7|.
TGTGCCAGCAGCCGAGACAGTAACACTGAAGCTTTCTTT
CASSRDSNTEAFF
>.|TRBJ1-1|TRBV4-3|.
TGCGCCAGCAGCCAAGTTGTCGGGGGACCCGAAGCTTTCTTT
CASSQVVGGPEAFF
>.|TRBJ2-1|TRBV18|.
TGTGCCAGCTCACCACCGCTAATCTTATCGGCGGAGCAGTTCTTC
CASSPPLILSAEQFF
>.|TRBJ2-1|TRBV7-6|.
TGTGCCAGCAGCTTATTACAGATCTCCTACAATGAGCAGTTCTTC
CASSLLQISYNEQFF
>.|TRBJ2-7|TRBV11-3|.
TGTGCCAGCAGCTTAGGGGCAGGGTCCACCTACGAGCAGTACTTC
CASSLGAGSTYEQYF
>TRBD1|TRBJ1-6|TRBV27|.
TGTGCCAGCAGTTCCGAGGGGGCATGGTCACCCCTCCACTTT
CASSSEGAWSPLHF
>.|TRBJ2-3|TRBV7-6|.
TGTGCCAGCAGCTTAGAGGCGCGCGCTACGCAGTATTTT
CASSLEARATQYF
>.|TRBJ2-3|TRBV7-2|.
TGTGCCAGCAGCTTAGCCGTGGTCCCAGATACGCAGTATTTT
CASSLAVVPDTQYF
>TRBD1|TRBJ1-6|TRBV19|few
TGTGCCAGTAGTAATCAGGGGGGTAATTCACCCCTCCACTTT
CASSNQGGNSPLHF
>.|TRBJ2-5|TRBV6-5|.
TGTGCCAGCAGTTACTTAAACAGCCAAGAGACCCAGTACTTC
CASSYLNSQETQYF
>TRBD1|TRBJ2-1|TRBV25-1|.
TGTGCCAGCAGTGACCGGGACAGGGATGATGAGCAGTTCTTC
CASSDRDRDDEQFF
>.|TRBJ2-5|TRBV18|.
TGTGCCAGCTCACCTAGGGGCCAAGAGACCCAGTACTTC
CASSPRGQETQYF
>.|TRBJ1-5|TRBV7-9|once
TGTGCCAGCAGCTTAGGCAGGGTAAGGGATCAGCCCCAGCATTTT
CASSLGRVRDQPQHF
>TRBD1|TRBJ1-6|TRBV30|.
TGTGCCTGGACTCAGGGGGCAGGGAATTCACCCCTCCACTTT
CAWTQGAGNSPLHF
>TRBD1|TRBJ2-7|TRBV27|.
TGTGCCAGCAGTTTCTTAGGACAGGGGGCCGGCGAGCAGTACTTC
CASSFLGQGAGEQYF
>.|TRBJ2-3|TRBV7-2|.
TGTGCCAGCAGCCAGCGGTATACGCAGTATTTT
CASSQRYTQYF
>.|TRBJ1-4|TRBV11-2|.
TGTGCCAGCAGCTGGACCCTCGGAGGGGACGACGAACTGTTTTTT
CASSWTLGGDDELFF
>TRBD2|TRBJ2-3|TRBV7-6|.
TGTGCCAGCAGCTCCGTAGGGACTAGCGGGGCTAGCACAGATACGCAGTATTTT
CASSSVGTSGASTDTQYF
>.|TRBJ2-3|TRBV19|.
TGTGCCAGTAGTTGGGGCAGGGACACAGATACGCAGTATTTT
CASSWGRDTDTQYF
>.|TRBJ2-5|TRBV7-3|.
TGTGCCAGCAGCCGCCGGCGGGGAGAGACCCAGTACTTC
CASSRRRGETQYF
>.|TRBJ1-1|TRBV29-1|.
TGCAGCGCAAAAAACGGGGCCGGCACTGAAGCTTTCTTT
CSAKNGAGTEAFF
>.|TRBJ1-5|TRBV10-2|.
TGCGCCAGCATGGAGGGAAAAGGGATGAGCAATCAGCCCCAGCATTTT
CASMEGKGMSNQPQHF
>TRBD2|TRBJ2-3|TRBV5-1|.
TGCGCCAGCAGCCAGGGACTAGCAAGCACAGATACGCAGTATTTT
CASSQGLASTDTQYF
>.|TRBJ1-5|TRBV19|.
TGTGCCAGTAGTAATGAGGGGAACCAGCCCCAGCATTTT
CASSNEGNQPQHF